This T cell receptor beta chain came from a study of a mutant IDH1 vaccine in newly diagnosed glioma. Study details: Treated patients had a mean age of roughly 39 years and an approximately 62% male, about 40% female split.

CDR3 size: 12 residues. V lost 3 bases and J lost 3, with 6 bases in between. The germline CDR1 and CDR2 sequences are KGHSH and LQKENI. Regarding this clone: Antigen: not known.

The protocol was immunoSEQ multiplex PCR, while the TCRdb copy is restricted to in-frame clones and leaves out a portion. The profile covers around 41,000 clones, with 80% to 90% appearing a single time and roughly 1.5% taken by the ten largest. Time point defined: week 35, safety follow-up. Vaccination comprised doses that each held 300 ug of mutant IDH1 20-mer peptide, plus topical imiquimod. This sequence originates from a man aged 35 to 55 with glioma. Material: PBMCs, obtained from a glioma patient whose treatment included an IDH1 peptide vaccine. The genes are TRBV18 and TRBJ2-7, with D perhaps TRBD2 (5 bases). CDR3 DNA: TGTGCCAGCTCACCCCGGGGCTACGAGCAGTACTTC. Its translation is CASSPRGYEQYF. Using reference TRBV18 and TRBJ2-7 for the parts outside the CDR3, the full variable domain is NAGVMQNPRHLVRRRGQEARLRCSPMKGHSHVYWYRQLPEEGLKFMVYLQKENIIDESGMPKERFSAEFPKEGPSILRIQQVVRGDSAAYFCASSPRGYEQYFGPGTRLTVT.